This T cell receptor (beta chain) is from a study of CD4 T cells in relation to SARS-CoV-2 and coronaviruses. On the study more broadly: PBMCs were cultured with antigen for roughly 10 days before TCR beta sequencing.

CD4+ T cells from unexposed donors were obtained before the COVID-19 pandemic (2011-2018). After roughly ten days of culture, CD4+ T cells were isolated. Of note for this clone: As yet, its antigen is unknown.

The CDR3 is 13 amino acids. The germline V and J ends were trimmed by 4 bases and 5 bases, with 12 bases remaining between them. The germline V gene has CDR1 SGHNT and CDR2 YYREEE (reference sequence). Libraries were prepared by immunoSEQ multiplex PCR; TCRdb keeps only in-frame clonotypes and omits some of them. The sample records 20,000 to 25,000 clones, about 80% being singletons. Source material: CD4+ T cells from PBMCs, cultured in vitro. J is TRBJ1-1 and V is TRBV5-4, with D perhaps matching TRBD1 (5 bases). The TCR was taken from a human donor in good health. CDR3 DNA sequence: TGTGCCAGCAGCGTAATTGGGGGGACTGAAGCTTTCTTT. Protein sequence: CASSVIGGTEAFF.